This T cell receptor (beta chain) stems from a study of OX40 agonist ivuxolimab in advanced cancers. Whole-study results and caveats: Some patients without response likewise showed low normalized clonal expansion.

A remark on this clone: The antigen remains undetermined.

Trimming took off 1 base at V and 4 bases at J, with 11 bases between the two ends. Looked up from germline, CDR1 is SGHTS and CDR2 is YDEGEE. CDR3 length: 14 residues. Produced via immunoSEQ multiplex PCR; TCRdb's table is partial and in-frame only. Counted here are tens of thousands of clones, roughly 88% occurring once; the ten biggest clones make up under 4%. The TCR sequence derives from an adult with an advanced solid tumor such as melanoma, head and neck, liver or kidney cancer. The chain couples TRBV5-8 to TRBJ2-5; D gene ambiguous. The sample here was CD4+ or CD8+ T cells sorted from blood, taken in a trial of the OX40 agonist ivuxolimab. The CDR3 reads CASSLPPPRETQYF. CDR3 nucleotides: TGTGCCAGCAGCTTGCCCCCTCCGCGAGAGACCCAGTACTTC.